The sequence of this T cell receptor (beta chain) was determined in a study of vaccination and CD4 T cells after COVID-19. With the Oncomine TCR Beta short-read assay, DNA from cultured CD4+ T cells was sequenced. TCRdb re-derived calls from the PCR reads in MiXCR, one entry per CDR3 protein. The table records about 23,000 distinct CDR3 sequences, around 43% of them present only once. The treatment: 10-day PBMC culture with coronavirus spike peptide pools or control peptides (ViraFEST assay). Remarks on this clonotype: The antigen is undetermined.

The CDR3 totals 14 residues. In germline, CDR1 is DFQATT, CDR2 SNEGSKA (reference sequence). V lost 6 bases to trimming and J lost 3 bases; unmatched junction nucleotides: 7. The sample consisted of CD4+ T cells from blood, cultured in vitro, taken before SARS-CoV-2 vaccination. The clonotype comes from a human donor who received a COVID-19 vaccine. The chain carries TRBV20-1 and TRBJ2-7, with 11 bases matching TRBD2. In nucleotides, the CDR3 is TGCAGTGCCGCGACTAGCGGGGAGAGCTACGAGCAGTACTTC. Amino acids: CSAATSGESYEQYF.